This T cell receptor (beta chain) was recovered during a study of blood T cell repertoires in COVID-19. Study summary: Acute and convalescent COVID-19 samples came from the United States, Italy and Spain. The analysed material was cDNA or gDNA that came from T cells, B-cell-depleted T cells, or PBMCs.

It was during active infection that Seattle patients were enrolled and then longitudinally followed. TCRdb's table, derived via immunoSEQ multiplex PCR, lists solely in-frame clones and lacks some. This table holds about 400,000 clones, 75% to 90% found once. CDR3 length: 18 amino acids. The V and J ends lost 7 bases and 0 bases, in that order; junction bases with no gene match: 14. Germline loops: CDR1 SGHDT, CDR2 YYEEEE. The sequenced sample was peripheral blood. The chain joins TRBV5-6 to TRBJ1-4, with 8 bases lining up with TRBD1. The TCR comes from an older woman with COVID-19, enrolled during active disease. For the CDR3, the DNA is TGTGCCAGCGGACGACTTGGACAGGGTATCTCAACTAATGAAAAACTGTTTTTT. Translating gives CASGRLGQGISTNEKLFF. The full variable domain, rest sourced from reference TRBV5-6 and TRBJ1-4, is DAGVTQSPTHLIKTRGQQVTLRCSPKSGHDTVSWYQQALGQGPQFIFQYYEEEERQRGNFPDRFSGHQFPNYSSELNVNALLLGDSALYLCASGRLGQGISTNEKLFFGSGTQLSVL.